This TCR beta chain was observed in a study of blood T cells in healthy people across ages. In its sample, this clonotype was seen once. The antigen remains unidentified. The authors ran a second PCR of about 6 to 11 cycles using a sample-barcoded 5' primer and a J-beta primer mix. Via MiXCR, TCRdb re-called the 5' RACE reads, giving one row per CDR3 protein. Here the sample spans fewer than 900,000 distinct CDR3 sequences, 49% being singletons. Study-wide points: Long-lived donors exceeded aged donors in naive CD4+ cells and diversity. It was held that diversity estimates obtained from one million T cells represented underestimates.

This receptor was taken from a woman aged 60-75 years in good health. Material: blood.

CDR3 in DNA: TGCGCCAGCAGCCAAGATGGGTATAGGGCGTGGAGCACAGATACGCAGTATTTT. This gives the protein CASSQDGYRAWSTDTQYF. V usage is TRBV4-3 and J usage is TRBJ2-3; D gene unclear. Germline CDR1 and CDR2: LGHNA and YSLEER. This CDR3 contains 18 residues. V lost 0 bases and J lost 0, with 16 bases in between.